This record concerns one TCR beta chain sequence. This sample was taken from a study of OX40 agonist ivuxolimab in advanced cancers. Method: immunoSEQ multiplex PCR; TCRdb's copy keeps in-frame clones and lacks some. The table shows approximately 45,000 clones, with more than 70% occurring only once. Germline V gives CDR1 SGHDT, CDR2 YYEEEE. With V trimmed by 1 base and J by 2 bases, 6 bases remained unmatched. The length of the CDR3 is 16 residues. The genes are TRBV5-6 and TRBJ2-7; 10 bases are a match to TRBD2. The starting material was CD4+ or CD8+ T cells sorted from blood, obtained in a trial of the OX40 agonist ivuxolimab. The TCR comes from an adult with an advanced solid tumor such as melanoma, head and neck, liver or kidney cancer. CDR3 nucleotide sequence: TGTGCCAGCAGCTTGTCTAGCGGGAGTGAAACCTACGAGCAGTACTTC. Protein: CASSLSSGSETYEQYF.